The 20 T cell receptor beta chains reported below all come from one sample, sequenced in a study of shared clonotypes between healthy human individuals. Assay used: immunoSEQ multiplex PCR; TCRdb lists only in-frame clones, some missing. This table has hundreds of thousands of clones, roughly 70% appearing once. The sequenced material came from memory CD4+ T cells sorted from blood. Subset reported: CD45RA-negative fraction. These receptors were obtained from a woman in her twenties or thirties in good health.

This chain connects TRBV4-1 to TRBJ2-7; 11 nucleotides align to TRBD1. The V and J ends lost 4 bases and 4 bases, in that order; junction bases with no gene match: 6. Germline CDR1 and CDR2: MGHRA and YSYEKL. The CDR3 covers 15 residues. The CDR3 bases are TGCGCCAGCAGCCGCGGACAGGGGGCTCTGTACGAGCAGTACTTC. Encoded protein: CASSRGQGALYEQYF.

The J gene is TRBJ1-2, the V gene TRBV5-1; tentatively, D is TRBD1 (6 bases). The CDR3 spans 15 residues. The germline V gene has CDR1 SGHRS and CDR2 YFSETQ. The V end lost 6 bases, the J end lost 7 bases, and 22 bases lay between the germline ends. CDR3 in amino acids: CASKVAGEFLSGYTF. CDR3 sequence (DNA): TGCGCCAGCAAGGTGGCAGGGGAGTTTCTTTCTGGCTACACCTTC.

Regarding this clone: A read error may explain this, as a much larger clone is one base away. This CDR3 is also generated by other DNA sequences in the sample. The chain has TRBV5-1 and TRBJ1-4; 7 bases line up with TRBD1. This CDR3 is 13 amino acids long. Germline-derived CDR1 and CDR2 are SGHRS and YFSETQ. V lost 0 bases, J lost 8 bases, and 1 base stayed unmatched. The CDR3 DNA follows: TGCGCCAGCAGCTTGGGACAGGGCGAAAAACTGTTTTTT. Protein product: CASSLGQGEKLFF. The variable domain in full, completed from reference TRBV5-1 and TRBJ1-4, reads KAGVTQTPRYLIKTRGQQVTLSCSPISGHRSVSWYQQTPGQGLQFLFEYFSETQRNKGNFPGRFSGRQFSNSRSEMNVSTLELGDSALYLCASSLGQGEKLFFGSGTQLSVL.

The CDR3 nucleotides are TGTGCCAGCAGCCCCCATGGGGGAGAGACCCAGTACTTC. It encodes CASSPHGGETQYF. This sequence joins TRBV28 and TRBJ2-5; D tentatively reads TRBD1 or TRBD2 (5 bases each). This CDR3 region has 13 residues. Trimming took off 6 bases at V and 4 bases at J, with 12 bases between the two ends. Germline CDR1 MDHEN, CDR2 SYDVKM.

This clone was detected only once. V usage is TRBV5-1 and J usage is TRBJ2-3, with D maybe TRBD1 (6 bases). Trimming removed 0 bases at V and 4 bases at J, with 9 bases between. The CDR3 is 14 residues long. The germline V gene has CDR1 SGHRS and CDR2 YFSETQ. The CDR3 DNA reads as TGCGCCAGCAGCTTGGCTGACAGGTCAGATACGCAGTATTTT. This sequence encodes CASSLADRSDTQYF.

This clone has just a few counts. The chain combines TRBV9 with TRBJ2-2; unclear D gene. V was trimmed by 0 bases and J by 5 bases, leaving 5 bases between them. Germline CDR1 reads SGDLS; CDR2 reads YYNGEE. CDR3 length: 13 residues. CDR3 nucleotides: TGTGCCAGCAGCGTAGTTCGAACCGGGGAGCTGTTTTTT. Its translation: CASSVVRTGELFF.

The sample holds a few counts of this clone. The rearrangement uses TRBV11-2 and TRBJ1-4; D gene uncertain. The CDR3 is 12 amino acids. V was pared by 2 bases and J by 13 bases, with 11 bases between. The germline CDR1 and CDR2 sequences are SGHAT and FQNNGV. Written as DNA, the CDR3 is TGTGCCAGCAGCTTATCCTCGGGGTTACTGTTTTTT. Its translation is CASSLSSGLLFF. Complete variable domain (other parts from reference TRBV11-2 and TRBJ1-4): EAGVAQSPRYKIIEKRQSVAFWCNPISGHATLYWYQQILGQGPKLLIQFQNNGVVDDSQLPKDRFSAERLKGVDSTLKIQPAKLEDSAVYLCASSLSSGLLFFGSGTQLSVL.

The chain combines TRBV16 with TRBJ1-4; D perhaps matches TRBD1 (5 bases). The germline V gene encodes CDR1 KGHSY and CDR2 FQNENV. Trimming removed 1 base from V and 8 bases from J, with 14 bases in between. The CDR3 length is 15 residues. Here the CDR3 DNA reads TGTGCCAGCAGCCAATTGCAGGGAGAGAACGAAAAACTGTTTTTT. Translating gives CASSQLQGENEKLFF. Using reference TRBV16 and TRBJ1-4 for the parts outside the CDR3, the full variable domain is GEEVAQTPKHLVRGEGQKAKLYCAPIKGHSYVFWYQQVLKNEFKFLISFQNENVFDETGMPKERFSAKCLPNSPCSLEIQATKLEDSAVYFCASSQLQGENEKLFFGSGTQLSVL.

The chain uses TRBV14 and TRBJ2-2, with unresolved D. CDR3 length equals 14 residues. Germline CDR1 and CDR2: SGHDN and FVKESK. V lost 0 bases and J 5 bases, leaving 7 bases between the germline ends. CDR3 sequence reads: CASSQDVGTGELFF. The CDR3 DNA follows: TGTGCCAGCAGCCAAGACGTGGGGACCGGGGAGCTGTTTTTT.

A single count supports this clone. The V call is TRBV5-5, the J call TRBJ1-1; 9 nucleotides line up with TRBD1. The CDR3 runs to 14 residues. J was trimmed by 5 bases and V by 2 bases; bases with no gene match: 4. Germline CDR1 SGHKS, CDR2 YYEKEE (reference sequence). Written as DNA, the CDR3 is TGTGCCAGCAGCTTAGGGACAGGGCTAACTGAAGCTTTCTTT. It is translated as CASSLGTGLTEAFF. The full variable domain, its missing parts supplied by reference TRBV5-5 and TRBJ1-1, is DAGVTQSPTHLIKTRGQQVTLRCSPISGHKSVSWYQQVLGQGPQFIFQYYEKEERGRGNFPDRFSARQFPNYSSELNVNALLLGDSALYLCASSLGTGLTEAFFGQGTRLTVV.

The DNA for the CDR3 is TGTGCCACCACCGGCCATTTAATTGAGACCCAGTACTTC. Amino acids: CATTGHLIETQYF. The chain uses TRBV2 and TRBJ2-5; the D is unclear. The V gene's germline CDR1 is SNHLY and CDR2 FYNNEI. Deletions cut 10 bases from V and 5 bases from J, with 17 bases between. The CDR3 sequence is 13 residues long.

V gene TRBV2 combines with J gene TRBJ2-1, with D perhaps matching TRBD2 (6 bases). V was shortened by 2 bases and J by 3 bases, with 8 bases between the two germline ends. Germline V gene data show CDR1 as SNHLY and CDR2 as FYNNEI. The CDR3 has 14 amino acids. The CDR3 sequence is CASSELALYNEQFF. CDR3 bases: TGTGCCAGCAGTGAACTAGCGCTCTACAATGAGCAGTTCTTC.

Here the CDR3 reads CASSFKGVTDTQYF. The CDR3 DNA is TGTGCCAGCAGTTTTAAGGGGGTAACAGATACGCAGTATTTT. The chain links TRBV27 to TRBJ2-3, with D perhaps TRBD1 (6 bases). V gave up 3 bases and J gave up 3 bases, with 10 bases separating them. In germline, CDR1 is MNHEY, CDR2 SMNVEV (reference sequence). CDR3 size: 14 residues.

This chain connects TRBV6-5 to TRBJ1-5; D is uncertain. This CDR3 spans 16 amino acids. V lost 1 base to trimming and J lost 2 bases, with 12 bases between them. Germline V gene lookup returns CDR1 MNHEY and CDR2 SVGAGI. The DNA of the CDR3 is TGTGCCAGCAGTTACTGGGGAGTTGGAGGCAATCAGCCCCAGCATTTT. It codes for CASSYWGVGGNQPQHF.

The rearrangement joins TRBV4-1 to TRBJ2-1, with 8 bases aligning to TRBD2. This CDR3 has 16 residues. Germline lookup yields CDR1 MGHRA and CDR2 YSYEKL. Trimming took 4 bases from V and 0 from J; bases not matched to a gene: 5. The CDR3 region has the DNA TGCGCCAGCAGCCGATCCGGGACTAGCTCCTACAATGAGCAGTTCTTC. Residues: CASSRSGTSSYNEQFF.

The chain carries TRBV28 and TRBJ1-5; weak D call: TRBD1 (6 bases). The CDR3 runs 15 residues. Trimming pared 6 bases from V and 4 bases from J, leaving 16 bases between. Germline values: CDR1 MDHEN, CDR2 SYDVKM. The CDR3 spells CASRAQGTHNQPQHF. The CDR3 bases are TGTGCCAGCAGGGCACAGGGCACTCATAATCAGCCCCAGCATTTT.

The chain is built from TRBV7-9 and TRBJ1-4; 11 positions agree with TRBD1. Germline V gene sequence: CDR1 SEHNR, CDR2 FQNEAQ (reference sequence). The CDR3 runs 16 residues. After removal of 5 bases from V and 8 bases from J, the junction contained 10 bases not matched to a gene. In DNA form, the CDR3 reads TGTGCCAGCAGCCAAGGACAGGGGGCGCTGGGAGAAAAACTGTTTTTT. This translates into CASSQGQGALGEKLFF.

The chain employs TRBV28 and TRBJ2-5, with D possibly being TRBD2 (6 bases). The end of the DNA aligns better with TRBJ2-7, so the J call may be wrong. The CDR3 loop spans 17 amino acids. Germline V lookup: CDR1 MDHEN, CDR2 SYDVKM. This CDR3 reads CASSLGRWGTPNYEQYF. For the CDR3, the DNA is TGTGCCAGCAGTTTAGGGCGTTGGGGGACTCCCAACTACGAGCAGTACTTC.

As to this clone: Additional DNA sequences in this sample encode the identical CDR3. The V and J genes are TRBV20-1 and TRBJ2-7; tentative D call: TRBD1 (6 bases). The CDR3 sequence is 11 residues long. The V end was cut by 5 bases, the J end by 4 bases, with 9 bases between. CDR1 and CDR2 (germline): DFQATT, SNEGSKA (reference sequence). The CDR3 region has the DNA TGCAGTGCTGGCAGGGGTTACGAGCAGTACTTC. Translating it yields CSAGRGYEQYF.

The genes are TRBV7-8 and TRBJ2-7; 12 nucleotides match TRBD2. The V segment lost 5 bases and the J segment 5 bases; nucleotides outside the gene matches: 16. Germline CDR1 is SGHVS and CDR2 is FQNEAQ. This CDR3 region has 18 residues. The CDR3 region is CASSGWGLAGGPVNEQYF. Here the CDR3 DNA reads TGTGCCAGCAGCGGGTGGGGGCTAGCGGGAGGGCCGGTGAACGAGCAGTACTTC.